The 8 T cell receptor beta chains below come from one sample, sequenced in a study of T-cell reconstitution after alpha-beta-depleted transplantation in children. The library targeted TCRbeta and was prepared with unique molecular identifiers. TCRdb reanalysed the PCR reads using MiXCR and keeps one entry per CDR3 protein. The data show around 450,000 distinct CDR3 sequences, with about 10% seen just once and about 2.1% held by the top ten. The source material was PBMCs, sampled before TCRalphabeta/CD19-depleted stem cell transplant. The receptors come from a child aged 2-15 years with inherited bone marrow failure, due to receive a stem cell transplant.

The table lists this clonotype with many counts. The J gene is TRBJ2-7, the V gene TRBV25-1; D may match TRBD1 or TRBD2 (5 bases each). CDR3 length equals 14 residues. V lost 8 bases, J lost 1 base, and 15 bases lay in between. CDR1 and CDR2 from the germline V gene are MGHDK and SYGVNS. The CDR3 here is CASSPGPQSYEQYF. CDR3 bases: TGTGCCAGCTCCCCGGGACCCCAGTCCTACGAGCAGTACTTC.

In its sample, this clonotype was seen many times. The rearrangement links TRBV9 to TRBJ2-2; D perhaps matches TRBD2 (5 bases). CDR1 and CDR2 from the germline V gene are SGDLS and YYNGEE. V was clipped by 2 bases and J by 1 base, with 15 bases between them. The CDR3 contains 17 residues. The CDR3, as DNA: TGTGCCAGCAGCGTCCCAATAGGACGGGAGAACACCGGGGAGCTGTTTTTT. Its translation is CASSVPIGRENTGELFF. The full variable domain, completed using reference TRBV9 and TRBJ2-2, is DSGVTQTPKHLITATGQRVTLRCSPRSGDLSVYWYQQSLDQGLQFLIQYYNGEERAKGNILERFSAQQFPDLHSELNLSSLELGDSALYFCASSVPIGRENTGELFFGEGSRLTVL.

This chain connects TRBV4-2 to TRBJ2-7; D unresolved. The CDR3 has 14 residues. Trimming left V 4 bases short and J 3 bases short, with 13 bases between. Germline lookup yields CDR1 LGHNA and CDR2 YNFKEQ. In DNA form, the CDR3 reads TGTGCCAGCAGCCCCGAAATAAGAGGCTACGAGCAGTACTTC. The encoded protein is CASSPEIRGYEQYF.

This clonotype has at least ten counts. The chain joins TRBV5-4 to TRBJ2-1; 13 bases agree with TRBD2. The germline V gene has CDR1 SGHNT and CDR2 YYREEE (reference sequence). Trimming at V came to 5 bases and at J to 6 bases, leaving 8 bases not matched to a gene. The CDR3 consists of 16 residues. The CDR3 spells CASRYRTSGRGNEQFF. The CDR3 DNA reads as TGTGCCAGCAGGTATCGGACTAGCGGGAGAGGCAATGAGCAGTTCTTC.

This clonotype was recorded many times. For the CDR3, the DNA is TGCAGTGCTAGAGTCCGAGCCGGGGAGCTGTTTTTT. It encodes CSARVRAGELFF. The gene calls are TRBV20-1 and TRBJ2-2, with D unresolved. V was pared by 1 base and J by 6 bases, with 6 bases between. The CDR3 is made up of 12 amino acids. Germline V gene sequence: CDR1 DFQATT, CDR2 SNEGSKA (reference sequence).

This clonotype came up many times. The chain combines TRBV20-1 with TRBJ2-5, with 9 bases identical to TRBD1. The CDR3 runs to 16 residues. CDR1 is DFQATT, CDR2 SNEGSKA, per germline (reference sequence). J was trimmed by 9 bases and V by 2 bases; bases with no gene match: 16. CDR3 amino acids: CSARFYRGRVQAAQYF. For the CDR3, the DNA is TGCAGTGCTAGATTTTACAGGGGGCGCGTCCAAGCGGCCCAGTACTTC.

This clonotype was seen many times. The rearrangement links TRBV13 to TRBJ2-2, with D maybe TRBD2 (6 bases). Germline lookup yields CDR1 PRHDT and CDR2 FYEKMQ (reference sequence). Between the trimmed V and J ends, which lost 1 base and 6 bases, there was a span of 9 bases. This CDR3 comprises 14 residues. Here the CDR3 DNA reads TGTGCCAGCAGCTTAGACGGGAGATCCGGGGAGCTGTTTTTT. Its translation: CASSLDGRSGELFF.

The J gene is TRBJ2-7, the V gene TRBV20-1; maybe TRBD1 (5 bases). Germline CDR1 reads DFQATT; CDR2 reads SNEGSKA (reference sequence). V lost 3 bases and J 6 bases, leaving 9 bases between the germline ends. The CDR3 loop spans 11 amino acids. CDR3 sequence reads: CSASGASEQYF. For the CDR3, the DNA is TGCAGTGCTAGTGGGGCGTCCGAGCAGTACTTC.